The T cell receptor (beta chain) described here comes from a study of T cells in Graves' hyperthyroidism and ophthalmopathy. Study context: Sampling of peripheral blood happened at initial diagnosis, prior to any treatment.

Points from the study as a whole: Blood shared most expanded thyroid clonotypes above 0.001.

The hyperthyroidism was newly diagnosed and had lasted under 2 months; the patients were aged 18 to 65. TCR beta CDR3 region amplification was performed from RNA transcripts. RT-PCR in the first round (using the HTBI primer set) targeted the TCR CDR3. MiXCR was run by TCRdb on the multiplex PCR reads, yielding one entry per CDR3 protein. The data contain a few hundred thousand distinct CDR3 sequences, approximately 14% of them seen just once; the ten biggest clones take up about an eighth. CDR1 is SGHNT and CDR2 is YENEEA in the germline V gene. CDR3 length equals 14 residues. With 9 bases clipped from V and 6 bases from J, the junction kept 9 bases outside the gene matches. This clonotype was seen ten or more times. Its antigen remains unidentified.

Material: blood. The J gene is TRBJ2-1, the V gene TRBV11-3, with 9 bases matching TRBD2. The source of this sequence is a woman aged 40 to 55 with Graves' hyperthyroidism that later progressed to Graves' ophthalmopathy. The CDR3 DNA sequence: TGTGCCAGGAAATTTAGCGGGAGTCGCAATGAGCAGTTCTTC. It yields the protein CARKFSGSRNEQFF.